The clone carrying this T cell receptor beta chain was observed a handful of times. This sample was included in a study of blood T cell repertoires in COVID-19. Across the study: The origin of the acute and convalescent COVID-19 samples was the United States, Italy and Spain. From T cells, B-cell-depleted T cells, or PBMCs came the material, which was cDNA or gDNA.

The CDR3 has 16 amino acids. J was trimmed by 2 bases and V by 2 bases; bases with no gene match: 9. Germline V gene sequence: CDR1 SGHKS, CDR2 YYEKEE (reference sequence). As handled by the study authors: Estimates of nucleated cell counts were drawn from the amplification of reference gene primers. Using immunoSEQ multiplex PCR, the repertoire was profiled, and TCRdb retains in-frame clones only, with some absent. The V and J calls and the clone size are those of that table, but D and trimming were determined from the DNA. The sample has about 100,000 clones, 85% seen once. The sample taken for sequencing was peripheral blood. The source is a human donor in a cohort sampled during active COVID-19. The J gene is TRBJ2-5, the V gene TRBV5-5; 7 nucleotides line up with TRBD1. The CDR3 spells CASSFLGTASQETQYF. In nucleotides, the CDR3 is TGTGCCAGCAGCTTTCTCGGGACAGCTTCACAAGAGACCCAGTACTTC.